Shown below are 17 T cell receptor beta chains from a single sample sequenced in a study of brain T cells in children with intractable seizures. Assay used: immunoSEQ multiplex PCR; TCRdb lists only in-frame clones, some missing. The data contain some 64,000 clones, 95% to 96% of them seen just once; the ten biggest clones take up around 0.4%. This specimen was peripheral blood, taken at surgery. Receptor source: a boy less than two years old with focal cortical dysplasia and intractable seizures.

The chain is built from TRBV13 and TRBJ2-3; D unclear. The CDR3 totals 13 residues. Germline V gene lookup returns CDR1 PRHDT and CDR2 FYEKMQ (reference sequence). Trimming removed 5 bases at V and 4 bases at J, with 10 bases between. CDR3 in DNA: TGTGCCAGCAGCCCAAGGCCCCCAGATACGCAGTATTTT. Encoded protein: CASSPRPPDTQYF.

In this sample, this clone turned up once. DNA of the CDR3: TGTGCCAGCAGCCAAGAATTTCGACAGACCGACTATGGCTACACCTTC. This sequence encodes CASSQEFRQTDYGYTF. The chain employs TRBV3-1 (or the pseudogene TRBV3-2) and TRBJ1-2, with D possibly matching TRBD1 (5 bases). Germline V gene data show CDR1 as LGHDT and CDR2 as YNNKEL (reference sequence). The CDR3 is 16 residues long. Trimming left V 0 bases short and J 3 bases short, with 14 bases between.

The chain links TRBV6-5 to TRBJ2-1, with 8 bases identical to TRBD1. The CDR3 contains 13 residues. Germline values: CDR1 MNHEY, CDR2 SVGAGI. V lost 5 bases to trimming and J lost 5 bases; unmatched junction nucleotides: 2. The CDR3 DNA reads TGTGCCAGCAGTAAACAGGGGGACAATGAGCAGTTCTTC. Translated: CASSKQGDNEQFF.

V usage is TRBV9 and J usage is TRBJ1-2, with D perhaps TRBD1 (5 bases). The germline gives CDR1 SGDLS, CDR2 YYNGEE. The germline V and J ends were trimmed by 0 bases and 3 bases, with 6 bases remaining between them. The CDR3 length is 13 residues. The CDR3, as DNA: TGTGCCAGCAGCGTAGCAGGGTACTATGGCTACACCTTC. It translates to CASSVAGYYGYTF.

V gene TRBV12-3 or TRBV12-4 combines with J gene TRBJ2-1, with 8 bases aligning to TRBD2. This CDR3 is built from 12 residues. V lost 3 bases to trimming and J lost 8 bases; unmatched junction nucleotides: 0. The CDR3 coding sequence is TGTGCCAGCAGTTTGACTAGCGATGAGCAGTTCTTC. It yields the protein CASSLTSDEQFF.

V usage is TRBV24-1 and J usage is TRBJ2-5; tentatively, D is TRBD2 (5 bases). The ends were cut back, 2 bases at V and 1 base at J, with 10 bases in the middle. CDR1 and CDR2 (germline): KGHDR, SFDVKD. CDR3 size: 15 residues. In DNA, the CDR3 is TGTGCCACCAGTGATTCGAGCGGATCCCAAGAGACCCAGTACTTC. Translation: CATSDSSGSQETQYF.

The chain recombines TRBV27 with TRBJ1-5; D not certain. This CDR3 has 19 residues. V dropped 6 bases and J dropped 0 bases, with 24 bases sitting between them. Germline V CDR1 and CDR2: MNHEY, SMNVEV (reference sequence). The DNA for the CDR3 is TGTGCCAGCAGAAAACCCCCCAACGAATCCGGCCTTAGCAATCAGCCCCAGCATTTT. Protein product: CASRKPPNESGLSNQPQHF.

The rearrangement links TRBV1 to TRBJ1-1; TRBD1, as called in the table, went unchecked against the DNA. TRBV1 is tagged as a pseudogene. There are 15 residues in the CDR3. For the CDR3, the DNA is TGCACCAGCAGCCCTTACGACAGGGCCCACACTGAAGCTTTCTTT. Protein sequence: CTSSPYDRAHTEAFF.

The V gene is TRBV20-1, the J gene TRBJ2-1, with 9 bases identical to TRBD2. The V gene's germline CDR1 is DFQATT and CDR2 SNEGSKA (reference sequence). The CDR3 spans 11 residues. Germline trimming cut 7 bases from V and 6 bases from J; bases unmatched to any gene: 1. The CDR3 sequence is CSGGLANEQFF. In nucleotides, the CDR3 is TGCAGTGGGGGACTAGCCAATGAGCAGTTCTTC.

The CDR3 region has the DNA TGTGCCACCAGCCGGGACAGAGGGGCCCAGTTTTACTACGAGCAGTACTTC. The encoded protein is CATSRDRGAQFYYEQYF. The rearrangement joins TRBV15 to TRBJ2-7; 7 positions agree with TRBD1. The V and J ends lost 5 bases and 3 bases, in that order; junction bases with no gene match: 16. Germline V gene sequence: CDR1 LNHNV, CDR2 YYDKDF (reference sequence). The CDR3 runs 17 residues.

V is TRBV5-4 and J is TRBJ2-7; a weak D match, TRBD2 (7 bases). Trimming left V 3 bases short and J 0 bases short, with 13 bases between. The V gene's germline CDR1 is SGHNT and CDR2 YYREEE (reference sequence). This CDR3 is built from 15 residues. The DNA of the CDR3 is TGTGCCAGCAGCTGGGGGGGGCCCAGCTCCTACGAGCAGTACTTC. Its protein is CASSWGGPSSYEQYF. Drawing the rest from reference TRBV5-4 and TRBJ2-7, the complete variable domain is ETGVTQSPTHLIKTRGQQVTLRCSSQSGHNTVSWYQQALGQGPQFIFQYYREEENGRGNFPPRFSGLQFPNYSSELNVNALELDDSALYLCASSWGGPSSYEQYFGPGTRLTVT.

This chain connects TRBV9 to TRBJ1-6, with D maybe TRBD1 (5 bases). V lost 0 bases, J lost 5 bases, and 18 bases lay in between. CDR1 and CDR2 (germline): SGDLS, YYNGEE. The CDR3 spans 18 residues. The CDR3 region has the DNA TGTGCCAGCAGCGTAGGGTCGGACGGGGCCTGGGATAATTCACCCCTCCACTTT. Translated, it gives CASSVGSDGAWDNSPLHF.

The rearrangement joins TRBV6-5 to TRBJ1-4; TRBD1 might be the D (5 bases). Trimming cost V 8 bases and J 7 bases, with 14 bases left between them. The CDR3 loop spans 13 amino acids. CDR1 and CDR2 from the germline V gene are MNHEY and SVGAGI. The DNA for the CDR3 is TGTGCCAGCTCGGGGGGTAGGGGTGAAAAACTGTTTTTT. It codes for CASSGGRGEKLFF.

The rearrangement uses TRBV5-4 and TRBJ1-2; D gene uncertain. Trimming pared 4 bases from V and 8 bases from J, leaving 15 bases between. CDR1 and CDR2 from the germline V gene are SGHNT and YYREEE (reference sequence). CDR3 length equals 13 residues. CDR3 sequence: CASSPPMGTGYTF. Here the CDR3 DNA reads TGTGCCAGCAGCCCCCCGATGGGCACCGGCTACACCTTC.

This sequence joins TRBV19 and TRBJ1-3; TRBD1 might be the D (6 bases). V gave up 2 bases and J gave up 2 bases, with 16 bases separating them. The CDR3 length is 17 residues. CDR1 and CDR2 from the germline V gene are LNHDA and SQIVND (reference sequence). The CDR3 sequence: CASSIRERGGAGNTIYF. CDR3 coding DNA: TGTGCCAGTAGTATAAGAGAAAGAGGGGGTGCTGGAAACACCATATATTTT. The full variable domain, with the rest looked up from reference TRBV19 and TRBJ1-3, is DGGITQSPKYLFRKEGQNVTLSCEQNLNHDAMYWYRQDPGQGLRLIYYSQIVNDFQKGDIAEGYSVSREKKESFPLTVTSAQKNPTAFYLCASSIRERGGAGNTIYFGEGSWLTVV.

This clone was seen more than once but under ten times. V gene TRBV6-1 combines with J gene TRBJ2-2; D is perhaps TRBD2 (5 bases). Between the trimmed V and J ends, which lost 0 bases and 5 bases, there was a span of 16 bases. The CDR3 runs to 17 residues. CDR1 is MNHNS, CDR2 SASEGT, per germline. The DNA of the CDR3 is TGTGCCAGCAGTGAAGCCATCGGTGGACTTAGTACCGGGGAGCTGTTTTTT. It codes for CASSEAIGGLSTGELFF.

This clone was detected only once. The chain combines TRBV5-8 with TRBJ1-1, with TRBD1 matching 7 bases. Per germline, CDR1 SGHTS and CDR2 YDEGEE. The length of the CDR3 is 17 residues. Losses at the gene ends were 0 bases for V and 0 bases for J; bases not matched to a gene: 8. In nucleotides, the CDR3 is TGTGCCAGCAGCTTGGGGTACAGGGGATTCATGAACACTGAAGCTTTCTTT. Its protein product is CASSLGYRGFMNTEAFF.